The subject of this entry is one TCR beta chain. Antigen: not known. This sample was included in a study of T cell responses to AZD1222 COVID-19 vaccine. Points from the study as a whole: It should be noted that donors were predominantly white British and more often female, and clonal diversity was possibly underestimated.

This CDR3 has 12 amino acids. Germline V gene data show CDR1 as SQVTM and CDR2 as ANQGSEA. The V and J ends lost 1 base and 8 bases respectively, with 11 bases between them. Measured with immunoSEQ multiplex PCR; TCRdb has only the in-frame clones, and not every one. The sample shows 84,000 or so clones, 70% to 90% of them seen only once. The chain combines TRBV29-1 with TRBJ1-2, with D tentatively TRBD1 (6 bases). This specimen was peripheral blood, taken on day 0 of MenACWY control vaccination. This TCR was recovered from an adult in good health. CDR3 sequence reads: CSVEVGTPGYTF. DNA of the CDR3: TGCAGCGTTGAAGTCGGGACACCGGGCTACACCTTC.